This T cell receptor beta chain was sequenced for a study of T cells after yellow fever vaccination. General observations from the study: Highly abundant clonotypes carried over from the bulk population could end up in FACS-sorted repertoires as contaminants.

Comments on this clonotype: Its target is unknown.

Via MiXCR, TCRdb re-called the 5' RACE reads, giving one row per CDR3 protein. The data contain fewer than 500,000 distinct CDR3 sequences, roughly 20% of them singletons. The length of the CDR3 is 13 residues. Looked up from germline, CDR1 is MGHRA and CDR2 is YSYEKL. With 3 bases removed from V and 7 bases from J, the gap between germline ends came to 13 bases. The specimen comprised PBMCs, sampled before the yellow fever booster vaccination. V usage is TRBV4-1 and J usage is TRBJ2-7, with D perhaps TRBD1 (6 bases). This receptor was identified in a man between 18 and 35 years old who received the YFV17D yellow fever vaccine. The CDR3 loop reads CASSQDQGTEQYF. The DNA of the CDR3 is TGCGCCAGCAGCCAGGACCAGGGGACGGAGCAGTACTTC.